The 27 T cell receptor beta chains below all came from one sample that was sequenced in a study of blood T cell repertoires in COVID-19. Using immunoSEQ multiplex PCR, the repertoire was profiled, and TCRdb retains in-frame clones only, with some absent. The sample has about 58,000 clones, roughly 79% seen once. What was sequenced was peripheral blood. These receptors came from a human donor in a cohort sampled during active COVID-19.

The V gene is TRBV25-1, the J gene TRBJ2-7, with 10 nucleotides matching TRBD2. The CDR3 totals 12 residues. The junction had 4 bases not matched to a gene; V was cut back by 5 bases and J by 9 bases. The V gene's germline CDR1 is MGHDK and CDR2 SYGVNS. The DNA for the CDR3 is TGTGCCAGCAGTCTAGCGGGAGAGGTGCAGTACTTC. Translating gives CASSLAGEVQYF.

The chain employs TRBV5-1 and TRBJ1-3, with 7 bases identical to TRBD1. The CDR3 sequence is 16 residues long. Germline lookup yields CDR1 SGHRS and CDR2 YFSETQ. V was pared by 3 bases and J by 0 bases, with 6 bases of the junction left unmatched. This CDR3 reads CASSYGQASSGNTIYF. CDR3 DNA: TGCGCCAGCAGCTATGGACAGGCGAGCTCTGGAAACACCATATATTTT.

The chain is built from TRBV25-1 and TRBJ1-2; possibly TRBD1 for D (6 bases). The CDR3 has 13 amino acids. Per the germline V gene, CDR1 is MGHDK and CDR2 is SYGVNS. Trimming pared 10 bases from V and 2 bases from J, leaving 14 bases between. CDR3 bases: TGTGCCACTACGACAGGACCCAACTATGGCTACACCTTC. Translating it yields CATTTGPNYGYTF.

The chain uses TRBV9 and TRBJ1-2, with TRBD1 identical over 7 bases. With 0 bases clipped from V and 4 bases from J, the junction kept 9 bases outside the gene matches. CDR3 size: 16 residues. Germline CDR1 is SGDLS and CDR2 is YYNGEE. DNA of the CDR3: TGTGCCAGCAGCGTAGGTAACAGGGGTGAAGGCTATGGCTACACCTTC. Translated: CASSVGNRGEGYGYTF.

V gene TRBV19 combines with J gene TRBJ1-2, with TRBD1 as a possible D gene (6 bases). Germline V CDR1 and CDR2: LNHDA, SQIVND (reference sequence). The CDR3 sequence is 13 residues long. V was cut by 2 bases and J by 5 bases, with 9 bases left in between. CDR3 sequence (DNA): TGTGCCAGTAGTATAAATACAGGGTATGGCTACACCTTC. Its translation is CASSINTGYGYTF. The full variable domain, rest sourced from reference TRBV19 and TRBJ1-2, is DGGITQSPKYLFRKEGQNVTLSCEQNLNHDAMYWYRQDPGQGLRLIYYSQIVNDFQKGDIAEGYSVSREKKESFPLTVTSAQKNPTAFYLCASSINTGYGYTFGSGTRLTVV.

The rearrangement uses TRBV7-6 and TRBJ2-7, with TRBD1 matching over 10 bases. With 3 bases clipped from V and 5 bases from J, the junction kept 10 bases outside the gene matches. Germline V gives CDR1 SGHVS, CDR2 FNYEAQ. The CDR3 length is 16 residues. CDR3 DNA sequence: TGTGCCAGCAGCTTGGTATCGGGACAGGGGAAAGACGAGCAGTACTTC. It translates to CASSLVSGQGKDEQYF.

The CDR3 region has the DNA TGTGCCAGCAGCTTCGCGGGGGGGAGGACCGGGGAGCTGTTTTTT. Its protein is CASSFAGGRTGELFF. The chain has TRBV11-2 and TRBJ2-2; 9 nucleotides agree with TRBD2. V dropped 3 bases and J dropped 5; count of bases not matched to a gene: 4. This CDR3 spans 15 amino acids. The germline V gene encodes CDR1 SGHAT and CDR2 FQNNGV.

This rearrangement joins TRBV6-4 to TRBJ2-7, with D maybe TRBD1 (6 bases). The germline V gene encodes CDR1 MRHNA and CDR2 SNTAGT. CDR3 length equals 16 residues. V lost 5 bases and J lost 5, with 22 bases in between. The CDR3 region is CASSCRQGFLFNEQYF. The CDR3 nucleotides are TGTGCCAGCAGTTGTCGCCAGGGGTTTCTTTTTAACGAGCAGTACTTC.

The V call is TRBV21-1, the J call TRBJ2-7; the D segment call TRBD2 is taken from the table without a DNA check. TRBV21-1 represents a pseudogene. There are 14 residues in the CDR3. In DNA form, the CDR3 reads TGTGCCAGCAGCAAAGAGGGTTCGGGGTACGAGCAGTACTTC. Translated: CASSKEGSGYEQYF.

In DNA, the CDR3 is TGTGCCAGTAGTAGCTCAGGGGGGCGTAATGAAAAACTGTTTTTT. Its translation: CASSSSGGRNEKLFF. This sequence joins TRBV19 and TRBJ1-4; 7 positions match TRBD1. The V gene end was trimmed by 4 bases and the J gene end by 4 bases; junction bases not matched to a gene: 6. The CDR3 length is 15 residues. Germline CDR1 LNHDA, CDR2 SQIVND (reference sequence).

This clone was seen more than once but under ten times. V gene TRBV3-1 (or the pseudogene TRBV3-2) combines with J gene TRBJ1-2, with 8 positions matching TRBD1. The CDR3 is 13 residues long. With V trimmed by 4 bases and J by 8 bases, 6 bases remained unmatched. The V gene's germline CDR1 is LGHDT and CDR2 YNNKEL (reference sequence). The DNA of the CDR3 is TGTGCCAGCAGCCCTCGACAGGGGACCGGCTACACCTTC. Translated: CASSPRQGTGYTF.

The rearrangement links TRBV2 to TRBJ2-1; TRBD1 agrees at 8 bases. Germline V gene data show CDR1 as SNHLY and CDR2 as FYNNEI. The CDR3 is made up of 16 amino acids. V trimming: 4 bases; J trimming: 8 bases; junction bases outside the gene matches: 13. The DNA of the CDR3 is TGTGCCAGCAGTGGCCCCCGACAGGGGTATATCGATGAGCAGTTCTTC. Translated: CASSGPRQGYIDEQFF. Combining the CDR3 with reference TRBV2 and TRBJ2-1 gives the whole variable domain EPEVTQTPSHQVTQMGQEVILRCVPISNHLYFYWYRQILGQKVEFLVSFYNNEISEKSEIFDDQFSVERPDGSNFTLKIRSTKLEDSAMYFCASSGPRQGYIDEQFFGPGTRLTVL.

CDR3 in amino acids: CASSPAGTGGYEQYF. The DNA of the CDR3 is TGTGCCAGCAGCCCCGCCGGGACAGGGGGCTACGAGCAGTACTTC. This chain links TRBV7-6 with TRBJ2-7, with TRBD1 matching 11 bases. Trimming cost V 5 bases and J 3 bases; bases outside gene matches: 6. Germline assignment: CDR1 SGHVS and CDR2 FNYEAQ. This CDR3 contains 15 residues.

The chain carries TRBV5-4 and TRBJ2-5, with TRBD2 matching over 10 bases. The CDR3 sequence is 12 residues long. From germline, CDR1 is SGHNT and CDR2 YYREEE (reference sequence). Unmatched junction bases numbered 4, after V lost 9 bases and J lost 5 bases. The CDR3 spells CATGLAVETQYF. The CDR3, as DNA: TGTGCCACCGGACTAGCGGTGGAGACCCAGTACTTC.

The chain links TRBV10-1 to TRBJ2-7; the D gene is possibly TRBD1 (6 bases). V lost 4 bases to trimming and J lost 3 bases, with 10 bases between them. The CDR3 spans 13 residues. Per germline, CDR1 WNHNN and CDR2 SYGVQD (reference sequence). The CDR3 bases are TGCGCCAGCAGTGTAGGGGGAAGCTACGAGCAGTACTTC. Translating gives CASSVGGSYEQYF.

CDR3 DNA sequence: TGTGCCAGCAGTTATCGGTGGAGGACAGATGCCTTTATGAATCAGCCCCAGCATTTT. Translated: CASSYRWRTDAFMNQPQHF. The chain has TRBV6-2 or TRBV6-3 and TRBJ1-5; D might be TRBD1 (6 bases). V dropped 3 bases and J dropped 4 bases, with 25 bases sitting between them. The length of the CDR3 is 19 residues. The germline gives CDR1 MNHEY, CDR2 SVGEGT.

This clone has a handful of counts. V is TRBV27 and J is TRBJ1-5; 9 bases fit TRBD1. Germline lookup yields CDR1 MNHEY and CDR2 SMNVEV (reference sequence). J was trimmed by 7 bases and V by 5 bases; bases with no gene match: 6. The CDR3 has 14 amino acids. CDR3 nucleotide sequence: TGTGCCAGCAGTCACAGGGGGCTCGGGCAGCCCCAGCATTTT. It translates to CASSHRGLGQPQHF.

The V gene is TRBV18, the J gene TRBJ2-7, with TRBD1 matching 9 bases. Germline V gene lookup returns CDR1 KGHSH and CDR2 LQKENI. Trimming cost V 2 bases and J 5 bases; bases outside gene matches: 10. This CDR3 contains 16 residues. DNA for the CDR3: TGTGCCAGCTCACCAACAGGGGGCTCCGGGGGGAACGAGCAGTACTTC. It is translated as CASSPTGGSGGNEQYF.

V is TRBV10-1 and J is TRBJ2-1; D unresolved. Germline V gene sequence: CDR1 WNHNN, CDR2 SYGVQD (reference sequence). V was pared by 7 bases and J by 0 bases, with 4 bases between. The CDR3 sequence is 12 residues long. CDR3 protein: CASNGSYNEQFF. CDR3 sequence (DNA): TGCGCCAGCAACGGCTCCTACAATGAGCAGTTCTTC.

The rearrangement joins TRBV5-1 to TRBJ2-7; maybe TRBD2 (6 bases). The ends were cut back, 5 bases at V and 7 bases at J, with 22 bases in the middle. The CDR3 covers 15 residues. The germline V gene encodes CDR1 SGHRS and CDR2 YFSETQ. CDR3 DNA sequence: TGCGCCAGCAGTTCTCTTCGTAGCGGATCGCGGGAGCAGTACTTC. It codes for CASSSLRSGSREQYF.

This clone was recorded at least ten times. This may come from a read error, since a much larger clone is one base off. This sample includes further DNA sequences coding for the same CDR3. This CDR3 reads CASSLRSGWEKLFF. DNA for the CDR3: TGTGCCAGCAGTTTACGGTCAGGTTGGGAAAAACTGTTTTTT. This rearrangement joins TRBV27 to TRBJ1-4; D gene ambiguous. Germline values: CDR1 MNHEY, CDR2 SMNVEV (reference sequence). Trimming took off 2 bases at V and 8 bases at J, with 12 bases between the two ends. The CDR3 has 14 amino acids.

The DNA for the CDR3 is TGTGCCAGCAGCTTGGCCGCCGGCGGAGGCTACACCTTC. Protein product: CASSLAAGGGYTF. The rearrangement links TRBV5-6 to TRBJ1-2; D gene ambiguous. The CDR3 is 13 residues long. V was clipped by 0 bases and J by 8 bases, with 11 bases between them. From germline, CDR1 is SGHDT and CDR2 YYEEEE.

The chain links TRBV7-3 to TRBJ2-5; D uncertain. Germline CDR1 reads SGHTA; CDR2 reads FQGTGA. The CDR3 is made up of 13 amino acids. V dropped 2 bases and J dropped 2 bases, with 6 bases sitting between them. CDR3 in amino acids: CASSLGLQETQYF. The CDR3 DNA is TGTGCCAGCAGCTTAGGGCTACAAGAGACCCAGTACTTC.

The CDR3 DNA follows: TGCGCCAGCACCGAGGGGGTCTCTGGGGCCAACGTCCTGACTTTC. Protein sequence: CASTEGVSGANVLTF. The chain is built from TRBV5-1 and TRBJ2-6; D possibly corresponds to TRBD1 (6 bases). Germline V gene sequence: CDR1 SGHRS, CDR2 YFSETQ. V was trimmed by 6 bases and J by 0 bases, leaving 10 bases between them. The CDR3 contains 15 residues.

The chain is built from TRBV4-1 and TRBJ1-4; 9 bases match TRBD1. There are 16 residues in the CDR3. J lost 7 bases, V lost 1 base, and 7 bases had no gene match. The V gene's germline CDR1 is MGHRA and CDR2 YSYEKL. CDR3 loop: CASSQGGQGRGEKLFF. The DNA of the CDR3 is TGCGCCAGCAGCCAAGGGGGACAGGGAAGGGGTGAAAAACTGTTTTTT.

The V and J genes are TRBV4-3 and TRBJ1-4; 8 nucleotides match TRBD1. Germline CDR1 LGHNA, CDR2 YSLEER. CDR3 length: 16 amino acids. The ends lost 0 bases at V and 7 bases at J; junction bases unmatched: 7. Written as DNA, the CDR3 is TGCGCCAGCAGCCAAGATCCGACAGGGGTTAGTGAAAAACTGTTTTTT. Protein: CASSQDPTGVSEKLFF.

Here the CDR3 reads CASSLRGMGYGYTF. CDR3 DNA sequence: TGTGCCAGCAGCTTAAGAGGGATGGGCTATGGCTACACCTTC. This sequence joins TRBV7-9 and TRBJ1-2; D unresolved. V was trimmed by 2 bases and J by 4 bases, leaving 11 bases between them. The germline CDR1 and CDR2 sequences are SEHNR and FQNEAQ (reference sequence). The CDR3 runs to 14 residues.